One and the same sample provided the 20 T cell receptor beta chains below, sequenced in a study of CXCR3-negative and CXCR3-positive naive CD8 T cells. The authors prepared UMI-labeled TRB cDNA libraries by 5' RACE. TCRdb reanalyzed the 5' RACE reads, giving one entry per CDR3 protein sequence and no DNA. The sample data list tens of thousands of distinct CDR3 sequences. The sequenced sample consisted of naive CXCR3- CD8+ T cells from blood. The subset denotes: CD45RO-CCR7+CD27+CD95- naive CD8+ T cells lacking CXCR3 (TNR3-). These receptors were taken from a human donor in good health. Some clones in this sample may be carry-over from other donors' samples.

The rearrangement joins TRBV20-1 to TRBJ2-7; the TCRdb D gene call, TRBD1, has no DNA to confirm it. Germline V lookup: CDR1 DFQATT, CDR2 SNEGSKA (reference sequence). This CDR3 has 11 residues. This CDR3 is CSALVGGEQYF.

V gene TRBV29-1 combines with J gene TRBJ2-3. Germline CDR1 and CDR2: SQVTM and ANQGSEA. The CDR3 loop spans 13 amino acids. CDR3 in amino acids: CSVETISTDTQYF.

The gene calls are TRBV6-5 and TRBJ2-6. The germline V gene encodes CDR1 MNHEY and CDR2 SVGAGI. The CDR3 length is 16 residues. CDR3: CASSYSKNSGANVLTF.

The chain employs TRBV7-9 and TRBJ2-7; TCRdb's D call, TRBD2, is unchecked because there is no DNA. Per germline, CDR1 SEHNR and CDR2 FQNEAQ (reference sequence). This CDR3 is built from 15 residues. CDR3 in amino acids: CASSSFSSGGYEQYF.

The gene calls are TRBV20-1 and TRBJ1-1. The CDR3 extends over 17 amino acids. CDR1 and CDR2 from the germline V gene are DFQATT and SNEGSKA (reference sequence). The CDR3 here is CSARSGPRAPRRTEAFF.

The chain joins TRBV6-4 to TRBJ2-1. The CDR3 is made up of 15 amino acids. Germline CDR1 and CDR2: MRHNA and SNTAGT. The CDR3 loop reads CASSDKGSSYNEQFF.

The chain uses TRBV4-1 and TRBJ2-3. CDR1 and CDR2 (germline): MGHRA, YSYEKL. The CDR3 runs to 13 residues. The CDR3 reads CASRAESTDTQYF.

The rearrangement links TRBV5-1 to TRBJ1-1; TCRdb selects TRBD1, and the lack of DNA leaves this call unchecked. This CDR3 is 15 amino acids long. The germline CDR1 and CDR2 sequences are SGHRS and YFSETQ. The CDR3 loop is CASSLADSPGTEAFF.

The chain couples TRBV6-5 to TRBJ2-7; no DNA is available, so the TRBD1 call from TCRdb remains unchecked. This CDR3 has 14 residues. Germline V gene data show CDR1 as MNHEY and CDR2 as SVGAGI. The CDR3 loop is CASSYADRGLEQYF.

This chain joins TRBV4-1 and TRBJ2-4. CDR1 MGHRA and CDR2 YSYEKL come from the germline V gene. The CDR3 runs 14 residues. CDR3 in amino acids: CASSQDGQASIQYF.

V and J are TRBV12-3 or TRBV12-4 and TRBJ2-5; with no DNA, the TCRdb D assignment of TRBD2 cannot be verified. This CDR3 has 14 residues. CDR3 amino acids: CASSLIGGAETQYF.

J is TRBJ1-5 and V is TRBV6-2 or TRBV6-3; TCRdb picks TRBD1, but there is no DNA to check that call. This CDR3 contains 16 residues. The germline gives CDR1 MNHEY, CDR2 SVGEGT. Here the CDR3 reads CASSSPGQGFNQPQHF.

The rearrangement joins TRBV7-9 to TRBJ2-2; TCRdb reports TRBD1, a call that lacks DNA to check it against. The V gene's germline CDR1 is SEHNR and CDR2 FQNEAQ (reference sequence). This CDR3 spans 14 amino acids. The CDR3 sequence is CASSGTGFAGELFF.

The V and J genes are TRBV29-1 and TRBJ2-1; without DNA, the TCRdb call of TRBD1 cannot be checked. There are 16 residues in the CDR3. Germline loops: CDR1 SQVTM, CDR2 ANQGSEA. CDR3: CSVSTGGRGTYNEQFF.

This sequence joins TRBV2 and TRBJ2-7; with no DNA, the TCRdb D assignment of TRBD2 cannot be verified. CDR1 is SNHLY, CDR2 FYNNEI, per germline. The CDR3 runs 16 residues. This chain's CDR3 is CASSGRLAGLLDEQYF.

V usage is TRBV6-6 and J usage is TRBJ2-7; the TCRdb D gene call, TRBD1, has no DNA to confirm it. Germline CDR1 is MNHNY and CDR2 is SVGAGI (reference sequence). The CDR3 has 13 residues. CDR3 region: CASSYDRTYEQYF.

V gene TRBV4-3 combines with J gene TRBJ2-2; TCRdb's assignment of TRBD2 cannot be checked, as there is no DNA. Germline V gene lookup returns CDR1 LGHNA and CDR2 YSLEER. The CDR3 spans 17 residues. The CDR3 sequence: CASSQELAGANTGELFF.

V usage is TRBV18 and J usage is TRBJ1-6. Germline V CDR1 and CDR2: KGHSH, LQKENI. This CDR3 has 14 amino acids. The CDR3 region is CASSGIGIASPLHF.

The J gene is TRBJ2-1, the V gene TRBV7-8; TCRdb gives TRBD2 as the D gene, but with no DNA this cannot be confirmed. The CDR3 sequence is 15 residues long. CDR1 is SGHVS, CDR2 FQNEAQ, per germline. CDR3 loop: CASSPWTSPDNEQFF.

The chain combines TRBV28 with TRBJ2-7; TCRdb's D call of TRBD1 is untestable without DNA. Germline V gene data show CDR1 as MDHEN and CDR2 as SYDVKM. The CDR3 sequence is 13 residues long. This CDR3 is CASSPLTGVEQYF. The variable domain in full, with the rest retrieved from reference TRBV28 and TRBJ2-7, is DVKVTQSSRYLVKRTGEKVFLECVQDMDHENMFWYRQDPGLGLRLIYFSYDVKMKEKGDIPEGYSVSREKKERFSLILESASTNQTSMYLCASSPLTGVEQYFGPGTRLTVT.